This is a list of T cell receptor beta chains from one sample in a study of cytomegalovirus exposure and HLA in healthy donors. TCRdb's table, derived via immunoSEQ multiplex PCR, lists solely in-frame clones and lacks some. This table has some 130,000 clones, around 78% appearing once. The sequenced material came from PBMCs. These TCRs come from a woman under 30 in good health and CMV-seronegative. The CDR3 runs from the conserved cysteine through the conserved F or W. Fields, in order: CDR3 protein, CDR3 DNA, V gene, clone size, D gene, J gene. A D gene is named only where the DNA matches it firmly. Part of the rows lack a size; the others show once, few, many or a class for expanded clones.

cdr3_aa: CASGIGTYFGSRTDTQYF
cdr3_nt: TGCGCCAGTGGGATCGGAACCTATTTCGGGAGTCGCACAGATACGCAGTATTTT
v_call: TRBV5-1
clone_size: NA
d_call: NA
j_call: TRBJ2-3

cdr3_aa: CASSYDRPDSYNEQFF
cdr3_nt: TGTGCCAGCAGTTACGACAGGCCCGATTCCTACAATGAGCAGTTCTTC
v_call: TRBV6-5
clone_size: NA
d_call: NA
j_call: TRBJ2-1

cdr3_aa: CASSSGGGQLNTEAFF
cdr3_nt: TGTGCCAGCAGTTCGGGGGGGGGACAGTTGAACACTGAAGCTTTCTTT
v_call: TRBV6-6
clone_size: NA
d_call: TRBD1
j_call: TRBJ1-1

cdr3_aa: CASSPGLAGGDTQYF
cdr3_nt: TGTGCCAGCAGCCCGGGACTAGCGGGAGGAGATACGCAGTATTTT
v_call: TRBV2
clone_size: few
d_call: TRBD2
j_call: TRBJ2-3

cdr3_aa: CASSQDIPSGQGRDQPQHF
cdr3_nt: TGCGCCAGCAGCCAAGACATTCCTTCGGGACAGGGCCGAGATCAGCCCCAGCATTTT
v_call: TRBV4-1
clone_size: once
d_call: TRBD1
j_call: TRBJ1-5

cdr3_aa: CASSVTSGRDEQYF
cdr3_nt: TGTGCCAGCAGCGTCACTAGCGGGAGAGACGAGCAGTACTTC
v_call: TRBV7-9
clone_size: NA
d_call: TRBD2
j_call: TRBJ2-7

cdr3_aa: CASKRDRSGNTIYF
cdr3_nt: TGTGCCAGTAAAAGGGACAGGTCCGGAAACACCATATATTTT
v_call: TRBV19
clone_size: NA
d_call: TRBD1
j_call: TRBJ1-3

cdr3_aa: CASSFGDEAEAFF
cdr3_nt: TGTGCCAGCAGCTTCGGAGACGAGGCTGAAGCTTTCTTT
v_call: TRBV5-4
clone_size: NA
d_call: NA
j_call: TRBJ1-1

cdr3_aa: CASSYRQGNTEAFF
cdr3_nt: TGTGCCAGCAGTTACCGACAGGGCAACACTGAAGCTTTCTTT
v_call: TRBV5-4
clone_size: many
d_call: TRBD1
j_call: TRBJ1-1

cdr3_aa: CASSLDTVETQYF
cdr3_nt: TGTGCCAGCAGCTTAGACACAGTGGAGACCCAGTACTTC
v_call: TRBV7-9
clone_size: NA
d_call: NA
j_call: TRBJ2-5

cdr3_aa: CASSRTGGKAFF
cdr3_nt: TGTGCCAGCAGTCGGACAGGGGGCAAAGCTTTCTTT
v_call: TRBV6-5
clone_size: NA
d_call: TRBD1
j_call: TRBJ1-1

cdr3_aa: CASSLGTSDTDTQYF
cdr3_nt: TGCGCCAGCAGCTTGGGGACTAGTGATACAGATACGCAGTATTTT
v_call: TRBV5-1
clone_size: NA
d_call: TRBD2
j_call: TRBJ2-3

cdr3_aa: CASSEDREDTEAFF
cdr3_nt: TGTGCCAGCAGCGAAGACAGGGAGGACACTGAAGCTTTCTTT
v_call: TRBV5-6
clone_size: NA
d_call: TRBD1
j_call: TRBJ1-1

cdr3_aa: CASSRTGANTEAFF
cdr3_nt: TGTGCCAGCAGCCGAACAGGGGCGAACACTGAAGCTTTCTTT
v_call: TRBV7-2
clone_size: NA
d_call: TRBD1
j_call: TRBJ1-1

cdr3_aa: CASSLALPATGYTF
cdr3_nt: TGTGCCAGCAGCTTAGCTTTGCCAGCGACTGGCTACACCTTC
v_call: TRBV7-8
clone_size: NA
d_call: NA
j_call: TRBJ1-2

cdr3_aa: CASSLARVFGGRAMETQYF
cdr3_nt: TGTGCCAGCAGCTTAGCCCGGGTTTTCGGTGGGAGGGCCATGGAGACCCAGTACTTC
v_call: TRBV13
clone_size: once
d_call: TRBD2
j_call: TRBJ2-5

cdr3_aa: CASSQERTGGAGGVPPYEQYF
cdr3_nt: TGTGCCAGCAGCCAAGAAAGGACAGGGGGCGCGGGAGGCGTTCCCCCCTACGAGCAGTACTTC
v_call: TRBV4-2
clone_size: NA
d_call: TRBD1
j_call: TRBJ2-7

cdr3_aa: CASGPGTGSYYGYTF
cdr3_nt: TGTGCTAGTGGCCCTGGGACAGGGTCGTACTATGGCTACACCTTC
v_call: TRBV12-5
clone_size: NA
d_call: TRBD1
j_call: TRBJ1-2

cdr3_aa: CATSLTSGGKETQYF
cdr3_nt: TGTGCCACCAGCCTTACCTCTGGGGGGAAAGAGACCCAGTACTTC
v_call: TRBV15
clone_size: few
d_call: NA
j_call: TRBJ2-5

cdr3_aa: CASSRGLNTEAFF
cdr3_nt: TGTGCCAGTAGCAGGGGTTTGAACACTGAAGCTTTCTTT
v_call: TRBV19
clone_size: NA
d_call: NA
j_call: TRBJ1-1

cdr3_aa: CASSPESGGNYGYTF
cdr3_nt: TGTGCCAGCAGCCCCGAGTCGGGGGGGAACTATGGCTACACCTTC
v_call: TRBV5-4
clone_size: NA
d_call: NA
j_call: TRBJ1-2

cdr3_aa: CATSWTVSNQPQHF
cdr3_nt: TGTGCCACCAGCTGGACAGTTAGCAATCAGCCCCAGCATTTT
v_call: TRBV15
clone_size: NA
d_call: NA
j_call: TRBJ1-5

cdr3_aa: CASSADRGGGTEAFF
cdr3_nt: TGTGCCAGCAGCGCCGACAGGGGCGGCGGCACTGAAGCTTTCTTT
v_call: TRBV7-8
clone_size: NA
d_call: TRBD1
j_call: TRBJ1-1

cdr3_aa: CASSQDFGGAYEQYF
cdr3_nt: TGCGCCAGCAGCCAAGATTTCGGGGGAGCCTACGAGCAGTACTTC
v_call: TRBV4-1
clone_size: NA
d_call: NA
j_call: TRBJ2-7

cdr3_aa: CASKPGRGFLTFNQPQHF
cdr3_nt: TGTGCCAGCAAGCCGGGCAGGGGATTTTTGACTTTCAATCAGCCCCAGCATTTT
v_call: TRBV2
clone_size: NA
d_call: NA
j_call: TRBJ1-5

cdr3_aa: CASSLVRDTETQYF
cdr3_nt: TGTGCCAGCAGCTTGGTTCGGGACACAGAGACCCAGTACTTC
v_call: TRBV7-9
clone_size: NA
d_call: NA
j_call: TRBJ2-5

cdr3_aa: CASSLRDRGAEQYF
cdr3_nt: TGTGCCAGCAGCTTGAGGGACAGGGGGGCCGAGCAGTACTTC
v_call: TRBV5-4
clone_size: NA
d_call: TRBD1
j_call: TRBJ2-7

cdr3_aa: CASSLPGMNTEAFF
cdr3_nt: TGTGCCAGCAGCTTGCCCGGGATGAACACTGAAGCTTTCTTT
v_call: TRBV5-6
clone_size: NA
d_call: NA
j_call: TRBJ1-1

cdr3_aa: CASSGTGGYEQYF
cdr3_nt: TGCGCCAGCAGCGGGACAGGGGGCTACGAGCAGTACTTC
v_call: TRBV4-1
clone_size: NA
d_call: TRBD1
j_call: TRBJ2-7

cdr3_aa: CASSPGLAGVYDTQYF
cdr3_nt: TGTGCCAGCAGCCCCGGACTAGCGGGAGTATATGATACGCAGTATTTT
v_call: TRBV25-1
clone_size: NA
d_call: TRBD2
j_call: TRBJ2-3

cdr3_aa: CASSLRTRASGANVLTF
cdr3_nt: TGTGCCAGCAGTTTAAGGACGCGGGCCTCTGGGGCCAACGTCCTGACTTTC
v_call: TRBV27
clone_size: NA
d_call: NA
j_call: TRBJ2-6

cdr3_aa: CASSFTGTSGSSYEQYF
cdr3_nt: TGTGCCAGCAGCTTTACCGGGACTAGCGGGAGCTCCTACGAGCAGTACTTC
v_call: TRBV7-8
clone_size: NA
d_call: TRBD2
j_call: TRBJ2-7

cdr3_aa: CASGSTRTSGIPDEQFF
cdr3_nt: TGTGCTAGTGGTTCCACTCGGACTAGCGGGATTCCCGATGAGCAGTTCTTC
v_call: TRBV12-5
clone_size: NA
d_call: TRBD2
j_call: TRBJ2-1

cdr3_aa: CASSVMRAGEGTEAFF
cdr3_nt: TGCGCCAGCTCAGTGATGAGGGCGGGAGAGGGCACTGAAGCTTTCTTT
v_call: TRBV10-2
clone_size: NA
d_call: NA
j_call: TRBJ1-1

cdr3_aa: CASSLMGGRSSYEQYF
cdr3_nt: TGTGCCAGCAGCTTAATGGGCGGGAGGTCCTCCTACGAGCAGTACTTC
v_call: TRBV7-2
clone_size: NA
d_call: TRBD2
j_call: TRBJ2-7

cdr3_aa: CASSLPGGTEAFF
cdr3_nt: TGTGCCAGTAGTCTCCCCGGGGGAACTGAAGCTTTCTTT
v_call: TRBV19
clone_size: NA
d_call: NA
j_call: TRBJ1-1

cdr3_aa: CASRGTATNEKLFF
cdr3_nt: TGTGCCAGCAGAGGGACAGCAACTAATGAAAAACTGTTTTTT
v_call: TRBV25-1
clone_size: NA
d_call: TRBD1
j_call: TRBJ1-4

cdr3_aa: CASSPMTGSSGNTIYF
cdr3_nt: TGTGCCAGCTCACCGATGACAGGGAGCTCTGGAAACACCATATATTTT
v_call: TRBV18
clone_size: NA
d_call: TRBD1
j_call: TRBJ1-3

cdr3_aa: CASNRGLSYEQYF
cdr3_nt: TGTGCCAGCAACAGGGGGCTCTCCTACGAGCAGTACTTC
v_call: TRBV2
clone_size: many
d_call: TRBD1
j_call: TRBJ2-7

cdr3_aa: CASSPRTVGEQYF
cdr3_nt: TGTGCCAGCAGCCCCCGGACAGTAGGGGAGCAGTACTTC
v_call: TRBV7-9
clone_size: NA
d_call: NA
j_call: TRBJ2-7

cdr3_aa: CASSMVRDGPDTQYF
cdr3_nt: TGTGCCAGTAGTATGGTCAGGGATGGCCCAGATACGCAGTATTTT
v_call: TRBV19
clone_size: NA
d_call: NA
j_call: TRBJ2-3

cdr3_aa: CASQPREGPRDEQYF
cdr3_nt: TGTGCCAGTCAGCCCCGGGAGGGGCCGCGGGATGAGCAGTACTTC
v_call: TRBV19
clone_size: NA
d_call: TRBD2
j_call: TRBJ2-7

cdr3_aa: CASSRLAGARETQYF
cdr3_nt: TGTGCCAGCAGCCGACTAGCGGGAGCGAGGGAGACCCAGTACTTC
v_call: TRBV5-4
clone_size: NA
d_call: TRBD2
j_call: TRBJ2-5

cdr3_aa: CASSLEREETANEQYF
cdr3_nt: TGTGCCAGCAGCTTGGAGCGGGAGGAGACGGCCAACGAGCAGTACTTC
v_call: TRBV5-4
clone_size: NA
d_call: TRBD2
j_call: TRBJ2-7

cdr3_aa: CASSTPGLAAGRKETQYF
cdr3_nt: TGTGCCAGTAGTACTCCGGGACTAGCGGCCGGAAGGAAAGAGACCCAGTACTTC
v_call: TRBV19
clone_size: NA
d_call: TRBD2
j_call: TRBJ2-5

cdr3_aa: CATSRDRGNYGYTF
cdr3_nt: TGTGCCACCAGCAGAGATCGAGGGAACTATGGCTACACCTTC
v_call: TRBV15
clone_size: NA
d_call: NA
j_call: TRBJ1-2

cdr3_aa: CASSLTPWAEAFF
cdr3_nt: TGTGCCAGCAGTTTAACCCCTTGGGCAGAAGCTTTCTTT
v_call: TRBV28
clone_size: NA
d_call: NA
j_call: TRBJ1-1

cdr3_aa: CSVEQGNTGELFF
cdr3_nt: TGCAGCGTTGAACAGGGGAACACCGGGGAGCTGTTTTTT
v_call: TRBV29-1
clone_size: NA
d_call: NA
j_call: TRBJ2-2

cdr3_aa: CASSPSWEYEAFF
cdr3_nt: TGTGCCAGCAGTCCCAGCTGGGAGTATGAAGCTTTCTTT
v_call: TRBV27
clone_size: NA
d_call: NA
j_call: TRBJ1-1